Listed below are T cell receptor beta chains from one sample, sequenced in a study of CD8+ T cells in alopecia areata. The protocol was immunoSEQ multiplex PCR, while the TCRdb copy is restricted to in-frame clones and leaves out a portion. This table holds roughly 150,000 clones, around 55% found once. Input material: CD4+ T cells sorted from blood. All receptors come from a human donor in good health. The CDR3 runs from the conserved cysteine through the conserved F or W. The D gene is left open where the match is weak. Clone size appears in some rows only: once, few, many, or a class for an expanded clone.

clone_size cdr3_length d_call j_call v_call cdr3_nt cdr3_aa
. 13 . TRBJ1-2 TRBV5-6 TGTGCCAGCAGCCAATCTGACGGGCGAGGCTACACCTTC CASSQSDGRGYTF
once 13 . TRBJ1-5 TRBV27 TGTGCCAGGGGAGACAGGCCCCATCAGCCCCAGCATTTT CARGDRPHQPQHF
. 12 . TRBJ2-3 TRBV29-1 TGCAGCGCCTCTGGGGGGACAGATACGCAGTATTTT CSASGGTDTQYF
. 12 TRBD1 TRBJ2-7 TRBV29-1 TGCAGCGGTGGGACAGGGCCTTACGAGCAGTACTTC CSGGTGPYEQYF
. 14 . TRBJ1-5 TRBV25-1 TGTGCCAGCAGTGATTCAGGTGGAAATCAGCCCCAGCATTTT CASSDSGGNQPQHF
. 14 TRBD2 TRBJ2-1 TRBV7-9 TGTGCCAGCAGTTTCGGGACTAGCTTGGATGAGCAGTTCTTC CASSFGTSLDEQFF
. 12 . TRBJ1-5 TRBV6-5 TGTGCCAGCAGTCGGGGCAATCAGCCCCAGCATTTT CASSRGNQPQHF
few 16 . TRBJ2-1 TRBV7-2 TGTGCCAGCAGCTTAGCTCCAGGCGGGTACCCTTTTCAGCAGTTCTTC CASSLAPGGYPFQQFF
. 12 . TRBJ2-4 TRBV29-1 TGCAGCGTTCGGTTTAGCAAAAACATTCAGTACTTC CSVRFSKNIQYF
. 14 . TRBJ2-2 TRBV27 TGTGCCAGCAGTCTATACAGGGAGGCCGGGGAGCTGTTTTTT CASSLYREAGELFF
few 13 TRBD2 TRBJ2-3 TRBV6-5 TGTGCCAGCAGGACTAGCGGCACAGATACGCAGTATTTT CASRTSGTDTQYF
. 16 . TRBJ2-1 TRBV7-9 TGTGCCAGCAGCTCGATGGGTCTAAAGGCCCTCGATGAGCAGTTCTTC CASSSMGLKALDEQFF
. 13 . TRBJ1-1 TRBV6-5 TGTGCCAGCGCGAGACAGGCGAACACTGAAGCTTTCTTT CASARQANTEAFF
. 16 TRBD2 TRBJ2-5 TRBV6-6 TGTGCCAGCAGTCCCGGACTAGCGGGAGGGCCGGAGACCCAGTACTTC CASSPGLAGGPETQYF
few 15 . TRBJ2-2 TRBV7-2 TGTGCCAGCAGCTTCTATGGGAGTGGTGCCGGGGAGCTGTTTTTT CASSFYGSGAGELFF
few 15 . TRBJ2-2 TRBV4-1 TGCGCCAGCAGCCAAGGGACAGCCAACACCGGGGAGCTGTTTTTT CASSQGTANTGELFF
. 17 TRBD2 TRBJ2-1 TRBV18 TGTGCCAGCTCACCACCGAAGGTAGCGGGAAGGTACAATGAGCAGTTCTTC CASSPPKVAGRYNEQFF
. 14 TRBD2 TRBJ2-4 TRBV11-2 TGTGCCAGCAGCCCTAGCGGGAGGTCAAACATTCAGTACTTC CASSPSGRSNIQYF
few 13 . TRBJ1-4 TRBV6-6 TGTGCCAGCACCCTGACCGGTAATGAAAAACTGTTTTTT CASTLTGNEKLFF
. 13 . TRBJ1-4 TRBV30 TGTGCCTGGAGCCGGAACCGGGGGGAAAAACTGTTTTTT CAWSRNRGEKLFF
once 11 . TRBJ1-4 TRBV6-5 TGTGCCAGCAGTTTCGGTGAAAAACTGTTTTTT CASSFGEKLFF
. 12 . TRBJ1-5 TRBV10-3 TGTGCCAGCAGTTATGATCATCAGCCCCAGCATTTT CASSYDHQPQHF
few 14 TRBD2 TRBJ2-1 TRBV29-1 TGCAGCGTTACTACTAGCGGGAGTTGGAATGAGCAGTTCTTC CSVTTSGSWNEQFF
. 14 . TRBJ2-5 TRBV5-1 TGCGCCAGCAGCTTGTGGACAGAACAAGAGACCCAGTACTTC CASSLWTEQETQYF
. 13 . TRBJ2-1 TRBV18 TGTGCCAGCTCACCCCCAGGCTACAATGAGCAGTTCTTC CASSPPGYNEQFF
. 16 TRBD1 TRBJ1-5 TRBV5-6 TGTGCCAGCAGCTGGGGGACAGGGGGACCCAATCAGCCCCAGCATTTT CASSWGTGGPNQPQHF
. 15 . TRBJ2-6 TRBV6-5 TGTGCCAGCGATCCCCAGGGTTCAGGGGCCAACGTCCTGACTTTC CASDPQGSGANVLTF
. 14 . TRBJ1-3 TRBV7-6 TGTGCCAGCAGCCCAGGGACGGCTGGAAACACCATATATTTT CASSPGTAGNTIYF
. 14 TRBD1 TRBJ2-7 TRBV29-1 TGCAGCGTTGAGCAACAGGGGCCCTCCTACGAGCAGTACTTC CSVEQQGPSYEQYF
. 14 . TRBJ2-1 TRBV11-1 TGTGCCAGCAGCTTACGCAGGGAGGCCAATGAGCAGTTCTTC CASSLRREANEQFF
. 11 . TRBJ1-2 TRBV6-5 TGTGCCAGCAGCCGGGGCAATGGCTACACCTTC CASSRGNGYTF
. 14 TRBD2 TRBJ2-7 TRBV29-1 TGCAGCGTTGGCGACGGGAGGATCCCCTACGAGCAGTACTTC CSVGDGRIPYEQYF
few 12 . TRBJ2-3 TRBV10-3 TGTGCCATCGGGGGGCAAGGGATCACGCAGTATTTT CAIGGQGITQYF
. 12 . TRBJ2-7 TRBV5-1 TGCGCCAGTACAGATAGCTCCTACGAGCAGTACTTC CASTDSSYEQYF
. 10 . TRBJ2-1 TRBV7-9 TGTGCCAGCGGGGACAATGAGCAGTTCTTC CASGDNEQFF
few 14 . TRBJ2-7 TRBV5-1 TGCGCCAGCAGCCGGGTTGACAGCTCCTACGAGCAGTACTTC CASSRVDSSYEQYF
. 13 TRBD2 TRBJ2-1 TRBV29-1 TGCAGCGGGACCGGGACTAGTATCAATGAGCAGTTCTTC CSGTGTSINEQFF
. 11 . TRBJ1-2 TRBV29-1 TGCAGCGTTGAAGGGCTGGGTGGCTACACCTTC CSVEGLGGYTF
. 12 . TRBJ1-2 TRBV29-1 TGCAGCGTTCCCGGTGGAGCCCATGGCTACACCTTC CSVPGGAHGYTF
few 14 TRBD2 TRBJ2-7 TRBV7-9 TGTGCCAGCACCCCCGACGGGGGGGTCTACGAGCAGTACTTC CASTPDGGVYEQYF
. 16 TRBD2 TRBJ2-3 TRBV7-6 TGTGCCAGCAGCTTAGTCGTAGCGGGAGTCCCAGATACGCAGTATTTT CASSLVVAGVPDTQYF
few 15 TRBD1 TRBJ1-1 TRBV14 TGTGCCAGCAGCCAACTGGGACAGATGAACACTGAAGCTTTCTTT CASSQLGQMNTEAFF
. 13 . TRBJ1-1 TRBV14 TGTGCCAGCAGCCGAAGAGGGAACACTGAAGCTTTCTTT CASSRRGNTEAFF
. 15 . TRBJ1-5 TRBV30 TGTGCCTGGAGTCAAGGCCAGCTACCTAATCAGCCCCAGCATTTT CAWSQGQLPNQPQHF
few 15 . TRBJ1-3 TRBV7-9 TGTGCCAGCAGCTCTCCGGTTAACTCTGGAAACACCATATATTTT CASSSPVNSGNTIYF
. 12 TRBD2 TRBJ2-7 TRBV29-1 TGCAGCGTTAGCGGGAGTATGTACGAGCAGTACTTC CSVSGSMYEQYF
. 18 . TRBJ2-1 TRBV12-2 TGTGCAAGTCGCTTAGCAGAGTCCCCAGGGATGGGATACAATGAGCAGTTCTTC CASRLAESPGMGYNEQFF
. 16 . TRBJ1-5 TRBV2 TGTGCCAGCAGTGAGGACTTCAGGGGAGCCTATCAGCCCCAGCATTTT CASSEDFRGAYQPQHF
. 12 . TRBJ1-5 TRBV30 TGTGCCTGGAGTGGGACGAGACAGCCCCAGCACTTT CAWSGTRQPQHF
. 11 . TRBJ2-5 TRBV11-2 TGTGCCAGCACCGCGAACTTGAATTTGAACTTC CASTANLNLNF
. 14 TRBD1 TRBJ1-5 TRBV6-5 TGTGCCAGCAGTACAACAGGGGCACATCAGCCCCAGCATTTT CASSTTGAHQPQHF
. 13 . TRBJ2-5 TRBV29-1 TGCAGCGTTGAGCAGCGCGGCGGAGAGACCCAGTACTTC CSVEQRGGETQYF
. 16 TRBD2 TRBJ2-1 TRBV11-1 TGTGCCAGCAGCTTAGGACCGGCGGGAGGGGACAATGAGCAGTTCTTC CASSLGPAGGDNEQFF
. 15 TRBD2 TRBJ2-2 TRBV10-3 TGTGCCATCAGTGAAACTAGCGCTAACACCGGGGAGCTGTTTTTT CAISETSANTGELFF
. 15 TRBD2 TRBJ2-1 TRBV27 TGTGCCAGCAGCCTAGCGGGAGGGCCGGGGTATGAGCAGTTCTTC CASSLAGGPGYEQFF
. 17 . TRBJ2-7 TRBV7-9 TGTGCCAGCAGCCTTAAATTCGCCCCAACTGGGGCCTACGAGCAGTACTTC CASSLKFAPTGAYEQYF
few 13 . TRBJ2-4 TRBV6-5 TGTGCCAGCAGTTCCCGGGGGATGGGCATTCAGTACTTC CASSSRGMGIQYF